This T cell receptor (beta chain) is drawn from a study of blood T cells in healthy people across ages. Whole-study findings and limits: Estimates of total diversity, which came from one million sequenced T cells, were considered to be underestimates.

The sample, 7.5 to 10 milliliters of peripheral blood, was drawn from each donor. The CDR3 is 13 amino acids. Germline V gene sequence: CDR1 DFQATT, CDR2 SNEGSKA (reference sequence). V shed 6 bases and J 5 bases; nucleotides not matched to a gene: 7. Concerning this clonotype itself: The antigen remains undetermined.

With a J-beta primer mix and a sample-barcoded 5' primer, a second PCR ran roughly 6 to 12 cycles. A tag from a template-switch adaptor with 12 random nucleotides marked each cDNA molecule. Each CDR3 protein is one row after TCRdb ran MiXCR on the 5' RACE reads. There are some 900,000 distinct CDR3 sequences in the sample; about 48% occur only once, and roughly 13% lies in the top ten. The sequence was obtained from a young man in good health. The sequencing input was blood. The chain couples TRBV20-1 to TRBJ1-2; 9 bases agree with TRBD1. The CDR3 DNA reads as TGCAGTGCCCCCCCGACAGGGGGATATGGCTACACCTTC. It yields the protein CSAPPTGGYGYTF.